One TCR beta chain is described in this entry. Its cognate antigen has yet to be identified. Per-base qualities were not stored, and no clone one base away is much larger. The data originate from a study of graft-versus-host responses after intestinal transplantation (dated by TCRdb to the early 2020s). Regarding the study in general: The transplants that recipients got were multivisceral, liver-intestinal, or isolated intestinal. Of the roughly 23 intestinal transplant recipients enrolled in the cohort, one of whom was a retransplant, a few patients without pretransplant specimens were excluded. Anti-thymocyte globulin induction was given to all recipients, followed by maintenance tacrolimus and steroids for roughly 3 years. Bulk TCR-beta CDR3 sequencing was used to track graft-versus-host and host-versus-graft alloreactive T cell clones in the graft, circulation and bone marrow after intestinal transplantation. A peak of at least 4% donor T cells among recipient peripheral blood mononuclear cells was the definition used for donor T cell macrochimerism. Alloreactive clones were identified by sequencing pre-transplant mixed lymphocyte reaction products and comparing these products with unstimulated pre-transplant donor and recipient T cells. Instead of going to the commercial service, samples from a few later patients were sequenced in-house on an Illumina MiSeq and processed with MiXCR.

The germline V and J ends show losses of 4 bases and 5 bases respectively, and no gene match explains 4 bases of the junction. The germline V gene specifies SGHRS as CDR1 and YFSETQ as CDR2. Including the terminal cysteine and phenylalanine, the CDR3 comprises 14 residues. CDR3 DNA only is kept here, 42 bases in frame from base 1. Paper-wide results and their limitations: Conclusions were limited by the relatively low number and heterogeneity of intestinal transplant patients. High GvH to HvG T cell clonal ratios were observed in the allografts of patients with donor T cell macrochimerism. Early after transplant, peak levels of circulating GvH clones were associated with declines in HvG clones. GvH clones turned up in recipient bone marrow, with some appearing earlier in ileal mucosa or blood, a pattern consistent with an intestinal mucosal origin.

Library preparation used the immunoSEQ multiplex PCR assay. For most patients, genomic DNA was isolated using the Qiagen DNeasy Blood and Tissue Kit and was shipped frozen to Adaptive Biotechnologies for TCR sequencing. Adaptive Biotechnologies carried out high-throughput TCR-beta CDR3 sequencing of genomic DNA for most patients. The authors' analysis ran thus. Adaptive's ImmunoSEQ software was the source of the TCR sequencing data for 15 to 20 patients, while a few other patients were processed with MiXCR and VDJtools. To correct CD4 versus CD8 sorting errors, any sequence found in both subsets at a frequency ratio below 5:1 was removed. CDR3 nucleotide sequences shared between donor and recipient were removed because the origin of such sequences could not be assigned. At least 2-fold expansion over unstimulated cells and a minimum CFSE-low frequency of 0.002% (template counts) or 0.001% (read counts) were required for clones to be classified as alloreactive. Mappable clones were those detected in sequenced pre-transplant spleen, lymph node, or MLR CFSE-low populations of the donor or recipient. The cumulative frequency of alloreactive clones was calculated as a percentage of all sequences, weighted by copy number. TCRdb's version of the immuneACCESS table is confined to in-frame rearrangements and falls short of the full clone set. An unresolved V gene accounts for under half of the shortfall where checked; the remainder is of unknown origin. V, J and clone size are taken as reported in that table, and D and trimming were inferred from the DNA itself. For this sample the table gives some 86,000 clones, of which 88% were detected only once. Of the sample, more than 0.25% is held by the ten largest clones.

The time point label on this specimen signifies: cells obtained before transplantation from donor or recipient. CD3+CD4+ and CD3+CD8+ populations were FACS-sorted from unstimulated pre-transplant donor and recipient cells taken from spleen or lymph nodes. The material was unstimulated CD4+ T cells sorted from spleen or lymph node cells, obtained before transplant. The rearranged chain carries TRBV5-1 and TRBJ2-1, with 9 bases aligning to TRBD2. The receptor comes from a human donor who was the organ donor for an intestinal transplant. The CDR3 sequence is CASSPTSGHNEQFF. The DNA is TGCGCCAGCAGCCCGACTAGCGGCCACAATGAGCAGTTCTTC.